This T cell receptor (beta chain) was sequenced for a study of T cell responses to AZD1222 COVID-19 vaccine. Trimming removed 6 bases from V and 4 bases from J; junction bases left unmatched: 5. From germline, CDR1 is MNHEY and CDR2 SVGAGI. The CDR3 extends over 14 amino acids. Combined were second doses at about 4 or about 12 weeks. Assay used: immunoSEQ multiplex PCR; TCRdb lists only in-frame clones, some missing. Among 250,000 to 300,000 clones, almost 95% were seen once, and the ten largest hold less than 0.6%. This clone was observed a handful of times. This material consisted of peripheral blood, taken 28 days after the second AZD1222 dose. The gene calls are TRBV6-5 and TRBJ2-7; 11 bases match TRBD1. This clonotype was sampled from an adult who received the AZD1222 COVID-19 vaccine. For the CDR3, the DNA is TGTGCCAGCAGGGGGACAGGGGGGAAGTACGAGCAGTACTTC. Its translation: CASRGTGGKYEQYF.